This T cell receptor beta chain was sequenced for a study of cytomegalovirus exposure and HLA in healthy donors (dated by TCRdb to about 2017). Concerning the study at large: According to an earlier analysis of a few hundred of the donors, some 170 million T cells yielded roughly 110 million unique TCR beta sequences and roughly 280 Gb of sequence data. About 300 gigabases of sequencing data and 78 million or so unique TCR sequences were included in an early release covering about 700 HLA-typed donors. Of the roughly 400 genotyped donors, 65% to 90% were placed in the genetic ancestry cluster associated with self-reported Caucasian donors. The aim of the study was to test whether cataloging public T cell receptors could identify signatures of past pathogen exposure. The study profiled the T cell repertoires of hundreds of subjects by immunosequencing and related them to cytomegalovirus serostatus. Along with the roughly 670-subject first cohort, a separate validation cohort of some 130 different subjects was used. High-throughput TCR immunosequencing, statistical association of individual TCRs with disease status, and machine learning were combined to predict cytomegalovirus infection status. To study patterns of TCR occurrence, a later analysis re-analyzed previously published TCR beta repertoires from hundreds of donors and added high-resolution HLA genotyping. Rather than drawing on any new phenotypic data, the later analysis identified candidate immune exposures from TCR beta sequences and the way those sequences occurred across donors. To decide whether each TCR beta V gene segment behaved as functional or pseudogenic, an earlier analysis of some 600 of the donors relied on high-throughput TCR beta sequencing. Donor age, sex, ethnicity and CMV serostatus were compiled alongside the repertoire data. A later genetic analysis took genome-wide SNP genotypes for about three fifths of the roughly 670 donors and used that subset as a discovery cohort. All discovery cohort repertoires had been generated using a single sequencing platform. HLA typing covered class I and class II loci at four-digit resolution. Typing coverage differed by locus: A, B, C, DRB1 and DQB1 were typed in roughly 629-630 donors, DQA1 in about 500, DPA1 in around 610, and DPB1 in 472. Roughly 5 DR-DQ haplotypes were handled as single units for association and clustering because linkage in the cohort was strong. Across around 400 genotyped donors of the cohort, an average of approximately 200,000 unique TCR beta nucleotide sequences per donor were sequenced, and roughly 18% of those sequences were non-productive. Study-wide findings and limitations: According to a later genetic analysis, donors in an Asian-associated ancestry cluster had fewer N-insertions in productive TCRs than the approximately 610-donor mean. The study listed 164 TCR beta chains as associated with cytomegalovirus. In a later analysis, most CMV-associated TCR beta chains were found to appear HLA-restricted, with HLA associations seemingly driven largely by CMV exposure. Across donors, most TCR sequences were observed very rarely, whereas some public TCRs were present in many individuals. This cohort had only TCR beta chains sequenced, and the lack of alpha or paired-chain data limited which features could be detected. In a later analysis, over 15,000 TCR beta sequences were associated with specific HLA alleles at a false discovery rate of 0.05. In vitro tests confirmed that a few of the cytomegalovirus-associated TCR beta chains recognize cytomegalovirus antigens. Correlated functional status among segregating V segments might be attributable to linkage disequilibrium, but an unknown experimental factor could not be ruled out. A further reported finding was that TCR beta sequences accurately predicted the HLA-A and HLA-B alleles for most subjects in the first cohort. A later genetic analysis associated a missense DCLRE1C variant with V-gene and J-gene trimming of TCR beta chains, and an independent cohort replicated the association. CMV serostatus was the only immune exposure information available for the cohort. The earlier analysis of 587 of the donors excluded some 16 rarely observed V segments, including chromosome 9 orphons, because counts were too low. Some IMGT-functional V segments, including TRBV6-2 and TRBV6-3, could not be distinguished by the 87-base-pair reads and were therefore excluded. Cytomegalovirus status was reported to be diagnosed by the classifier with high specificity and sensitivity in both the original and validation cohorts. According to a later analysis, parvovirus B19, influenza, CMV and Epstein-Barr virus appeared linked to several top co-occurrence clusters. Because HLA typing was missing for some donors at each locus, association tests included only the typed subset. The sequencing pipeline was judged likely to have produced a cluster of highly shared sequence variants as a technical artifact. When HLA alleles, especially DR and DQ, strongly co-occurred, TCR associations were difficult to assign to individual alleles. Presence/absence analyses assumed roughly uniform sequencing depth across donors, an assumption that may not hold. According to the authors, the approach could potentially be generalized to other disease states and immunological phenotypes. A later analysis found that HLA-associated TCR beta chains were more clonally expanded and had lower generation probabilities than equally common non-associated chains. According to a later analysis, TCR association rates differed among HLA loci, with DRB1 alleles showing the most associated TCRs and HLA-C alleles showing the fewest. Broadly in line with IMGT annotations, most TCR beta V segments showed up in productive rearrangements about 87% or about 30% of the time in an earlier analysis of several hundred of the donors.

Of note for this clone: Its antigen is unknown. No per-base quality is available; no much larger clone lies one base away.

Including cysteine and phenylalanine, the CDR3 has 14 amino acids. Just CDR3 DNA is preserved here, 42 bases in frame from base 1. V lost 2 bases and J lost 5 bases; the stretch between them is 10 bases long. Reading the germline V gene (reference sequence) gives CDR1 MNHNY and CDR2 SVGAGI. The cohort consisted of 666 healthy bone marrow donors. All cohort members were sampled while nominally healthy, although unrecorded immune exposures were likely present. The donor was CMV seronegative and was included in the group of several hundred seronegative cohort members. A peripheral blood sample was provided by each donor, and peripheral blood mononuclear cells were used for TCR beta sequencing. Genomic DNA extraction from the blood cell samples was performed with the Qiagen DNeasy Blood Extraction Kit. Library preparation was by the immunoSEQ multiplex PCR assay. For the multiplex PCR, a mixture combining 60 forward primers for TCR Vbeta segments and 13 reverse primers for TCR Jbeta segments was used. Amplification of the CDR3 region of rearranged TCR beta genes was performed with a multiplex PCR assay on genomic DNA. The amplified TCR beta libraries were sequenced on the Illumina HiSeq System as 87-base-pair reads. In the authors' own workflow: A later analysis counted about 82 million unique TCR beta chains across the 700 or so repertoires, and about 10 million of these chains were shared by at least two donors. To remove PCR and sequencing errors, raw reads were error-corrected and collapsed into unique sequences using a nearest-neighbor algorithm that merged closely related sequences. Alignment of CDR3 sequences to IMGT reference sequences was used to assign V, D and J gene segments. For a sequence to be retained, at least a six-nucleotide match to both a V gene segment and a J gene segment was required. Rearrangements were classified as productive when the CDR3 lacked stop codons and remained in frame with V and J, and all other rearrangements were classified as non-productive. Following IMGT convention, CDR3 was defined as the stretch from the second conserved V-encoded cysteine up to the conserved J-encoded phenylalanine. In an earlier analysis of roughly 610 of the donors, sequences lacking an unambiguous match to a single V gene segment were excluded. An earlier analysis of some 500 of the donors classified V segments as functional when productive rearrangements were above 56.7% and as segregating when the standard deviation between donors was above 5%. A statistical classification framework was developed to diagnose cytomegalovirus status using the catalog of TCR beta chain sequences. In a later analysis, TCR nucleotide sequences were compared against IMGT/GENE-DB human TR gene sequences so that V and J genes could be assigned. Using the TCRdist pipeline, a later analysis assigned CDR3 sequences along with most-parsimonious VDJ recombination scenarios. In a later analysis, each TCR beta chain was defined by its CDR3 amino acid sequence together with its V-gene family, and reads lacking a unique V-gene family were excluded. In a later analysis, approximately 590 highly shared, low-generation-probability nucleotide sequences were removed to address suspected cross-contamination and a sequencing artifact. For each public chain, a later analysis derived a clonal expansion index from normalized ranks of inferred template counts within each repertoire. In a later analysis, generation probabilities were computed using a VDJ recombination model fitted to out-of-frame rearrangements, and the results were checked against IGoR. In a later analysis, hypergeometric tests were used to score TCR-TCR, TCR-HLA and TCR-CMV co-occurrence, with a repertoire-size bias correction applied to TCR pairs. False discovery rates were estimated in a later analysis by permuting HLA or CMV assignments 20 times. A later analysis grouped co-occurring TCRs with DBSCAN, adding TCRdist sequence similarity when clustering within HLA-allele-positive subsets. Repertoires with fewer than 30,000 or more than 120,000 public chains were left out of co-occurrence clustering, as were several repertoires with anomalous nucleotide sharing. TCRdb holds this immuneACCESS table with in-frame rearrangements only. Some clones are missing; in checked studies, unresolved V genes explain under half, and the rest has no known cause. That table is the source of V, J and clone size, and D and trimming were worked out from the DNA. For this sample there are approximately 180,000 clones; roughly 77% appear just once. The ten top clones hold approximately 1.4% of the sample.

The chain is encoded by TRBV6-6 joined to TRBJ2-1; a tentative D call is TRBD1 (5 bases match). The sequencing input was PBMCs. The origin of this receptor is a woman in her fifties or sixties in good health and CMV-seronegative. The sequenced DNA: TGTGCCAGCAGTTACAAGGGGCTAAACAATGAGCAGTTCTTC. It is translated as CASSYKGLNNEQFF.